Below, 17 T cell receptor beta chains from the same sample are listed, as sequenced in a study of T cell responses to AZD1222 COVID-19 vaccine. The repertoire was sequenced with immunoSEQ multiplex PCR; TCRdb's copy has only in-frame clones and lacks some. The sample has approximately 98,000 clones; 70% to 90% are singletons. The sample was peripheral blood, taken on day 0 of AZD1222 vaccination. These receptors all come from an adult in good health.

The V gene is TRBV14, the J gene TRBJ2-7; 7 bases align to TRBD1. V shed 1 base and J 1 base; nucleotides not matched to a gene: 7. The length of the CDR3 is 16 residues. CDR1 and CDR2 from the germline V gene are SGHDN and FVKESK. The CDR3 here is CASSQVGGTPSYEQYF. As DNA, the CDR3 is TGTGCCAGCAGCCAAGTAGGGGGCACGCCTTCCTACGAGCAGTACTTC. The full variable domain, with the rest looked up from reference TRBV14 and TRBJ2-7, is EAGVTQFPSHSVIEKGQTVTLRCDPISGHDNLYWYRRVMGKEIKFLLHFVKESKQDESGMPNNRFLAERTGGTYSTLKVQPAELEDSGVYFCASSQVGGTPSYEQYFGPGTRLTVT.

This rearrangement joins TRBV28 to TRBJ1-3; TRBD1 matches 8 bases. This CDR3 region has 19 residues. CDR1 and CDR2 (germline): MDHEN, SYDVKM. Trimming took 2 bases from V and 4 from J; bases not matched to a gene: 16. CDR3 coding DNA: TGTGCCAGCAGTTTAGATACCGGACAGGGAGAACGATCCGGAAACACCATATATTTT. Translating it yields CASSLDTGQGERSGNTIYF.

For the CDR3, the DNA is TGTGCCAGCAGTTACTCGAGGGGGCAGCCCCAGCATTTT. It translates to CASSYSRGQPQHF. The chain combines TRBV6-5 with TRBJ1-5, with D perhaps matching TRBD1 (6 bases). Germline CDR1 is MNHEY and CDR2 is SVGAGI. There are 13 residues in the CDR3. Trimming cost V 0 bases and J 7 bases, with 7 bases left between them.

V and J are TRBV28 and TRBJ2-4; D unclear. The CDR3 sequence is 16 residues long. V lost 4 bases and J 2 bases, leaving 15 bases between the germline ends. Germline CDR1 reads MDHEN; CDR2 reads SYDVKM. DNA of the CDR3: TGTGCCAGCAGTTCGTATACCGGTGGCACCAAAAACATTCAGTACTTC. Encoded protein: CASSSYTGGTKNIQYF.

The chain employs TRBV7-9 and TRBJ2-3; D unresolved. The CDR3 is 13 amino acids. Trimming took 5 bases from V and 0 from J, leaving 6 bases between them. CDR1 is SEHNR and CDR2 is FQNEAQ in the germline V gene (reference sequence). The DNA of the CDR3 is TGTGCCAGCAGCCTTTTGAGCACAGATACGCAGTATTTT. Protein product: CASSLLSTDTQYF.

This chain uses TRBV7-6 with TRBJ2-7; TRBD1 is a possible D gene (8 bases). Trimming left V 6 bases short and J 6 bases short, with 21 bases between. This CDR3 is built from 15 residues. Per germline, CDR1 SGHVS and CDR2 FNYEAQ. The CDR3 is CASSIQGQGGPEQYF. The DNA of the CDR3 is TGTGCCAGCAGTATCCAAGGACAGGGAGGGCCCGAGCAGTACTTC.

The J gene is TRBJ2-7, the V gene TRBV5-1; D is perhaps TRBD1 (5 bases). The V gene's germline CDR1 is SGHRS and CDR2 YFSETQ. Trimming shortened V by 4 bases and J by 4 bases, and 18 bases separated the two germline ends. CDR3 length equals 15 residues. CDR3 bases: TGCGCCAGCAGCCCCCTTGCAGGGTCTGAATACGAGCAGTACTTC. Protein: CASSPLAGSEYEQYF.

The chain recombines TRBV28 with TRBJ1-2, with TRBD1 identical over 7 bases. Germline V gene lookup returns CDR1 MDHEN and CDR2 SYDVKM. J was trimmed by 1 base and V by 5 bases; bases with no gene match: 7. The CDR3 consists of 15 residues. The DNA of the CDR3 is TGTGCCAGCAGTGAATCGTCAGGGGGTAACTATGGCTACACCTTC. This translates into CASSESSGGNYGYTF.

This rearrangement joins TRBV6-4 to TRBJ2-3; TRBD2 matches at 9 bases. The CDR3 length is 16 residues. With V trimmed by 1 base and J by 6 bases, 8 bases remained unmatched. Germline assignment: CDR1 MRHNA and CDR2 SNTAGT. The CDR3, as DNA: TGTGCCAGCAGTGACTGGCAGCGGGGGGCCCACGATACGCAGTATTTT. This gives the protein CASSDWQRGAHDTQYF.

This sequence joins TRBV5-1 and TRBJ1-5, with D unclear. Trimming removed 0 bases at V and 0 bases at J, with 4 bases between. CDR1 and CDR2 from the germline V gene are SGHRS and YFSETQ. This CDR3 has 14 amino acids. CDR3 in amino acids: CASSLGVSNQPQHF. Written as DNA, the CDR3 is TGCGCCAGCAGCTTGGGAGTTAGCAATCAGCCCCAGCATTTT.

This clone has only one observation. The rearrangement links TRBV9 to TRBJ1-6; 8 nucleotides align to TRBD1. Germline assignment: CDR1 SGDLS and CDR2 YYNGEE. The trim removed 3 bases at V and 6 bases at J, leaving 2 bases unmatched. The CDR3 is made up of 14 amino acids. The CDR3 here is CASSETGVNSPLHF. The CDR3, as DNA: TGTGCCAGCAGCGAGACAGGGGTTAATTCACCCCTCCACTTT.

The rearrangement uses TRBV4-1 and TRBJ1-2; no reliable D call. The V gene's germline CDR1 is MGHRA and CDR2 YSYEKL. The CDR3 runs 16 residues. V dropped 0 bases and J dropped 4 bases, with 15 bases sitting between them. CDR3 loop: CASSQEAPGESYGYTF. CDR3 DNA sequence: TGCGCCAGCAGCCAAGAGGCGCCGGGTGAGTCCTATGGCTACACCTTC.

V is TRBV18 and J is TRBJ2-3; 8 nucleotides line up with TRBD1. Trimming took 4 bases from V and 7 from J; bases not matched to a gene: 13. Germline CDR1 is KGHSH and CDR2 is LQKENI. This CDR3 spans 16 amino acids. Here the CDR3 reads CASSHNLDRDLHTQYF. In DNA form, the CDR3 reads TGTGCCAGCTCACACAATTTGGACAGGGACCTTCATACGCAGTATTTT.

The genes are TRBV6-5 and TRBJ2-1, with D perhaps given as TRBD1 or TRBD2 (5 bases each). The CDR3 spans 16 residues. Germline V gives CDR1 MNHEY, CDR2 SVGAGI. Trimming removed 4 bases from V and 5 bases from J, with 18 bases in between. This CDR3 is CASSSPGWGKDNEQFF. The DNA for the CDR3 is TGTGCCAGCAGTTCGCCGGGCTGGGGGAAGGACAATGAGCAGTTCTTC.

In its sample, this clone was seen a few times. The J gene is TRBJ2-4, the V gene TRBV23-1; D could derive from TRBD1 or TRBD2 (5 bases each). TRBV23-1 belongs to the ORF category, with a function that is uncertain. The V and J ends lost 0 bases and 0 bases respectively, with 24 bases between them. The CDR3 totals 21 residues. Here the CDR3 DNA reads TGCGCCAGCAGTCAATCGACGGGACCGCCAAGGTTGGGTTTAGCCAAAAACATTCAGTACTTC. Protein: CASSQSTGPPRLGLAKNIQYF.

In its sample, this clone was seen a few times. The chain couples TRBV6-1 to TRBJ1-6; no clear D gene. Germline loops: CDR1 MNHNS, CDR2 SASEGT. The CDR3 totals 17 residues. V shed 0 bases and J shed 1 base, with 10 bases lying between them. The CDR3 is CASSEARGKSYNSPLHF. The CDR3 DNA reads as TGTGCCAGCAGTGAAGCGAGAGGGAAATCCTATAATTCACCCCTCCACTTT.

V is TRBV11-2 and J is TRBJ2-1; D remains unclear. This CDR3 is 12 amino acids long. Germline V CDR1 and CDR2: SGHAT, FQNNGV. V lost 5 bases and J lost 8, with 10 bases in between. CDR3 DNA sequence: TGTGCCAGCAGCCCACAAGTCGATGAGCAGTTCTTC. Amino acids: CASSPQVDEQFF.